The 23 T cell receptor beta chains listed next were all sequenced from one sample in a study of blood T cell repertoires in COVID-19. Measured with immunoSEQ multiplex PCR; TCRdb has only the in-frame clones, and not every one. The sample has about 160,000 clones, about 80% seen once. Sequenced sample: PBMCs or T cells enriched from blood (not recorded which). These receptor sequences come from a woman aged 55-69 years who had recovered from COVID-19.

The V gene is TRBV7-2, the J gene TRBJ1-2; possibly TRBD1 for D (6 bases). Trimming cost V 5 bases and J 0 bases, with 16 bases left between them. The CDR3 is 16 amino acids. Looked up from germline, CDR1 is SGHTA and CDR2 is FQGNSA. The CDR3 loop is CASSKHLQGTNYGYTF. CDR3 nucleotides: TGTGCCAGCAGCAAACATTTACAGGGTACTAACTATGGCTACACCTTC.

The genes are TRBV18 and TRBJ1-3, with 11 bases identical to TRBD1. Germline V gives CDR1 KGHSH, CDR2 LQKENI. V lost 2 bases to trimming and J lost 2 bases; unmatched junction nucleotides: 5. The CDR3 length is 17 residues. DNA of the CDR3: TGTGCCAGCTCACCAGCCGGGACAGGGGGAACTGGAAACACCATATATTTT. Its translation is CASSPAGTGGTGNTIYF.

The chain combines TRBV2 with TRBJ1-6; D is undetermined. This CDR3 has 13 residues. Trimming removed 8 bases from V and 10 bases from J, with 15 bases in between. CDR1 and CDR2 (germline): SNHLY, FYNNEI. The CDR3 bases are TGTGCCAGCGCAAGCGAAACTAGATCACCCCTCCACTTT. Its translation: CASASETRSPLHF.

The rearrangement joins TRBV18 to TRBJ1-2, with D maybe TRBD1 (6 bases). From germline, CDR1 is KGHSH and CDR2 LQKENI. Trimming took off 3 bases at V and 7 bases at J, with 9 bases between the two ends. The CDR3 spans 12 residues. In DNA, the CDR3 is TGTGCCAGCTCACCTACGGACAGTGGCTACACCTTC. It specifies CASSPTDSGYTF.

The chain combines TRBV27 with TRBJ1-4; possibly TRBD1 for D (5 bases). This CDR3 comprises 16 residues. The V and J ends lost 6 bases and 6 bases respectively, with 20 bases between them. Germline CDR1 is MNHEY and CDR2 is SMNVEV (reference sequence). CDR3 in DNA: TGTGCCAGCAGACAGTTACGGGGCCTAGCGGATGAAAAACTGTTTTTT. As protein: CASRQLRGLADEKLFF.

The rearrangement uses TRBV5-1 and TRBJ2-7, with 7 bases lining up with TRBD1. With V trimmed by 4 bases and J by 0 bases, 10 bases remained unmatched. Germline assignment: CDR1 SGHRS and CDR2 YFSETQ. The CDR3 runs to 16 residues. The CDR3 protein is CASSETPGQNSYEQYF. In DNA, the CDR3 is TGCGCCAGCAGCGAGACACCGGGACAGAACTCCTACGAGCAGTACTTC.

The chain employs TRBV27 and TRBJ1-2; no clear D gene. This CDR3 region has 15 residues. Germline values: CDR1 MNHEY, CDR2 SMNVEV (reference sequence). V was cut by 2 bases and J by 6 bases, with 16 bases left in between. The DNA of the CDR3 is TGTGCCAGCAGTTTAGAGGGCAGCCCAGATGATGGCTACACCTTC. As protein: CASSLEGSPDDGYTF.

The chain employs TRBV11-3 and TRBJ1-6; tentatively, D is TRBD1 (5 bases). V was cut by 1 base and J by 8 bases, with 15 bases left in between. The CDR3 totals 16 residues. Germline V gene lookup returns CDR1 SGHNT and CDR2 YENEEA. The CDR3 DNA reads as TGTGCCAGCAGCTTAGTGGTGGCAGGGAATTATTCACCCCTCCACTTT. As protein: CASSLVVAGNYSPLHF.

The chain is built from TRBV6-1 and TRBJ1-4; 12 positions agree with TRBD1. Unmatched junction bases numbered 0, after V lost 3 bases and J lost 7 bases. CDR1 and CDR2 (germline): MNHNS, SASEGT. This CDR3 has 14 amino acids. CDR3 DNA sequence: TGTGCCAGCAGTGAGGGACAGGGGGCTGAAAAACTGTTTTTT. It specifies CASSEGQGAEKLFF.

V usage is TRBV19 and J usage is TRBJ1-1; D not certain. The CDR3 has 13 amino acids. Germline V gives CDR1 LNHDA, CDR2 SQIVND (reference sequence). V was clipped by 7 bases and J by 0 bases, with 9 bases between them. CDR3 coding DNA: TGTGCCAGTACCGAGATGATGAACACTGAAGCTTTCTTT. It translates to CASTEMMNTEAFF.

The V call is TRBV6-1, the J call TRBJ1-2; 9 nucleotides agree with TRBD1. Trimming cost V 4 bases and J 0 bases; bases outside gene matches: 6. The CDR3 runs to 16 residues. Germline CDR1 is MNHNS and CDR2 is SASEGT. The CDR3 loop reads CASSALRQGANYGYTF. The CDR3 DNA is TGTGCCAGCAGTGCACTGAGACAGGGGGCTAACTATGGCTACACCTTC.

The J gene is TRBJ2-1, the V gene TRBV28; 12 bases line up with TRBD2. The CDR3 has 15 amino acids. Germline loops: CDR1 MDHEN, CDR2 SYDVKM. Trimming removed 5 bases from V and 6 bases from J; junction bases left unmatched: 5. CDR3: CASSPSSGGANEQFF. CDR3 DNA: TGTGCCAGCAGTCCATCTAGCGGGGGGGCCAATGAGCAGTTCTTC. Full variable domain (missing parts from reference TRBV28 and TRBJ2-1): DVKVTQSSRYLVKRTGEKVFLECVQDMDHENMFWYRQDPGLGLRLIYFSYDVKMKEKGDIPEGYSVSREKKERFSLILESASTNQTSMYLCASSPSSGGANEQFFGPGTRLTVL.

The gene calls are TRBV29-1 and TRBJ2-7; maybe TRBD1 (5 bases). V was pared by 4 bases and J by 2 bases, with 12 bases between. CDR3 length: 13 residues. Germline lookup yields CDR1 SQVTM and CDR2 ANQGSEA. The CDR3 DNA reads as TGCAGCGTTGCCCCAGGGATACCCTACGAGCAGTACTTC. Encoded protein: CSVAPGIPYEQYF.

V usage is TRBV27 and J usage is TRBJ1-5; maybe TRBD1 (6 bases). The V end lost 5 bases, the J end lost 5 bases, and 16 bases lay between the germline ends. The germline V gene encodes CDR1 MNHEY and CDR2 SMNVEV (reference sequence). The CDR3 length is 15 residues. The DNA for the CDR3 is TGTGCCAGCAGTCCAACCCAGGGGATACATCAGCCCCAGCATTTT. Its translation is CASSPTQGIHQPQHF.

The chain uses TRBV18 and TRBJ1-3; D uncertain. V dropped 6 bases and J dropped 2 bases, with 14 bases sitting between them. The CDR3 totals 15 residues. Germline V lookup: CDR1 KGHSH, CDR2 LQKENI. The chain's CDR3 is CASSRVSGAGNTIYF. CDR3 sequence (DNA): TGTGCCAGCTCGAGAGTTTCGGGAGCTGGAAACACCATATATTTT. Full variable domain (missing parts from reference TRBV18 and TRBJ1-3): NAGVMQNPRHLVRRRGQEARLRCSPMKGHSHVYWYRQLPEEGLKFMVYLQKENIIDESGMPKERFSAEFPKEGPSILRIQQVVRGDSAAYFCASSRVSGAGNTIYFGEGSWLTVV.

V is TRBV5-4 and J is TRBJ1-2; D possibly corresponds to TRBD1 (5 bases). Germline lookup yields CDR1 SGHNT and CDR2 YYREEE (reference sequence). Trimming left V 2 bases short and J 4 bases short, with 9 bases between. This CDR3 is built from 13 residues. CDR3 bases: TGTGCCAGCAGCTTTGGGGGAGGCTATGGCTACACCTTC. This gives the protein CASSFGGGYGYTF.

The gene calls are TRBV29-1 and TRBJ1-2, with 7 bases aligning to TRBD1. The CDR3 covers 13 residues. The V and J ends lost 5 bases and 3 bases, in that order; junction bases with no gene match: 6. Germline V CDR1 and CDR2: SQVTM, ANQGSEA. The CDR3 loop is CSVYEGAYYGYTF. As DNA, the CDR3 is TGCAGCGTTTACGAGGGGGCGTACTATGGCTACACCTTC.

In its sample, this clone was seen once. CDR3 protein: CASSNWGRGYNEQFF. For the CDR3, the DNA is TGTGCCAGCAGCAATTGGGGCAGGGGATACAATGAGCAGTTCTTC. This chain connects TRBV21-1 to TRBJ2-1; the table assigns TRBD1, which was not confirmed against the DNA. TRBV21-1 is deemed a pseudogene. The CDR3 runs 15 residues.

DNA of the CDR3: TGTGCCAGCAGTTTACTACAGGGGGGCACTGAAGCTTTCTTT. It translates to CASSLLQGGTEAFF. This sequence joins TRBV27 and TRBJ1-1; 8 bases align to TRBD1. The J segment lost 4 bases and the V segment lost 2 bases, leaving 3 bases of the junction unmatched. The length of the CDR3 is 14 residues. Germline assignment: CDR1 MNHEY and CDR2 SMNVEV (reference sequence).

CDR3 loop: CASSLDGFGLNNEQFF. DNA for the CDR3: TGTGCCAGCAGCTTAGATGGATTTGGGCTGAACAATGAGCAGTTCTTC. The chain is built from TRBV7-2 and TRBJ2-1; D not certain. Trimming removed 1 base from V and 5 bases from J, with 15 bases in between. CDR3 size: 16 residues. Per germline, CDR1 SGHTA and CDR2 FQGNSA.

The CDR3 reads CASSHNGRGGNYGYTF. The CDR3 bases are TGTGCCAGCAGCCATAACGGGAGGGGGGGAAACTATGGCTACACCTTC. The chain combines TRBV4-2 with TRBJ1-2; a possible D gene is TRBD1 (6 bases). The germline V gene encodes CDR1 LGHNA and CDR2 YNFKEQ. The ends were cut back, 3 bases at V and 2 bases at J, with 16 bases in the middle. The CDR3 length is 16 residues.

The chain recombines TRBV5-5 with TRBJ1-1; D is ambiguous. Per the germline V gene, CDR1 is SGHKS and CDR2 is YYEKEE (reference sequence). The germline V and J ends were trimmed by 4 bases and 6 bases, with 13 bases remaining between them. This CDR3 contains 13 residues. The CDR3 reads CASSADTSSEAFF. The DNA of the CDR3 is TGTGCCAGCAGCGCTGACACGTCTTCTGAAGCTTTCTTT.

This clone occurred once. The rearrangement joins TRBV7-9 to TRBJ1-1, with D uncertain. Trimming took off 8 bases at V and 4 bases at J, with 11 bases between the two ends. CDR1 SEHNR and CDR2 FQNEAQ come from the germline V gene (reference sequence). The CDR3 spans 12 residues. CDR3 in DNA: TGTGCCAGCTTTAGCCCCGCCACTGAAGCTTTCTTT. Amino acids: CASFSPATEAFF.